These 25 T cell receptor beta chains were sequenced from one sample in a study of CDR3 diversity in severe acne. From the PCR reads, TCRdb called clonotypes with MiXCR, one entry per CDR3 protein. The data show fewer than 90,000 distinct CDR3 sequences, with about half seen just once and around a tenth held by the top ten. The sample consisted of blood. These TCRs come from a male donor with severe acne vulgaris.

This clonotype was counted many times. The chain has TRBV4-1 and TRBJ2-7; D might be TRBD1 (6 bases). V lost 4 bases, J lost 3 bases, and 19 bases lay in between. Germline loops: CDR1 MGHRA, CDR2 YSYEKL. The CDR3 contains 16 residues. The CDR3 bases are TGCGCCAGCAGCCCAGTGGGCCGCGGACAGTTCTACGAGCAGTACTTC. It is translated as CASSPVGRGQFYEQYF.

As regards this clonotype: The conserved final phenylalanine or tryptophan is absent from the CDR3, which likely points to a read error. Because the CDR3's place on the DNA is in doubt, the DNA is left out and the CDR3 is given as listed by TCRdb. The rearrangement joins TRBV29-1 to TRBJ2-7. The CDR3 adds up to 11 amino acids, both ends counted. The germline V gene has CDR1 SQVTM and CDR2 ANQGSEA. The CDR3 protein is CSVRTSYEQCS.

This chain joins TRBV24-1 and TRBJ2-2, with unresolved D. There are 16 residues in the CDR3. Per germline, CDR1 KGHDR and CDR2 SFDVKD. Trimming left V 0 bases short and J 1 base short, with 8 bases between. In DNA, the CDR3 is TGTGCCACCAGTGATTTGTTTGGTGAGAACACCGGGGAGCTGTTTTTT. Its protein is CATSDLFGENTGELFF.

The gene calls are TRBV10-3 and TRBJ2-5, with D tentatively TRBD1 or TRBD2 (5 bases each). The J call may be wrong; the DNA end is better matched by TRBJ2-7. The germline V gene encodes CDR1 ENHRY and CDR2 SYGVKD. The CDR3 is 14 amino acids. The CDR3 DNA reads as TGTGCCGTCCGCCCGGGACCCACCGACTACGAGCAGTACTTC. Protein: CAVRPGPTDYEQYF.

This clonotype showed up just a few times. The rearrangement joins TRBV18 to TRBJ1-2; D unclear. The CDR3 extends over 11 amino acids. Germline V lookup: CDR1 KGHSH, CDR2 LQKENI. Trimming stripped 8 bases from V and 3 bases from J, with 7 bases between. CDR3: CASASDYGYTF. The CDR3 coding sequence is TGTGCCAGCGCAAGTGACTATGGCTACACCTTC.

This clonotype was seen at least ten times. The rearrangement joins TRBV10-3 to TRBJ2-4; D gene ambiguous. With 3 bases removed from V and 1 base from J, the gap between germline ends came to 4 bases. The V gene's germline CDR1 is ENHRY and CDR2 SYGVKD. The CDR3 has 13 residues. Here the CDR3 DNA reads TGTGCCATCAGTGACAGGGCCAAAAACATTCAGTACTTC. This encodes CAISDRAKNIQYF.

The chain has TRBV5-5 and TRBJ2-1, with 8 bases fitting TRBD2. Germline assignment: CDR1 SGHKS and CDR2 YYEKEE (reference sequence). CDR3 length equals 12 residues. V was pared by 4 bases and J by 10 bases, with 4 bases of the junction left unmatched. The CDR3 spells CASSSPGGEQFF. The CDR3 DNA reads as TGTGCCAGCAGCAGCCCGGGGGGGGAGCAGTTCTTC.

The genes are TRBV10-3 and TRBJ2-5; 8 bases match TRBD1. CDR1 and CDR2 from the germline V gene are ENHRY and SYGVKD. With V trimmed by 10 bases and J by 4 bases, 5 bases remained unmatched. The CDR3 extends over 12 amino acids. CDR3 amino acids: CASRTGRETQYF. Here the CDR3 DNA reads TGTGCCAGCCGGACAGGGAGAGAGACCCAGTACTTC.

The chain carries TRBV29-1 and TRBJ2-7; 8 nucleotides match TRBD1. Trimming removed 6 bases from V and 3 bases from J; junction bases left unmatched: 4. The CDR3 loop spans 12 amino acids. Germline lookup yields CDR1 SQVTM and CDR2 ANQGSEA. The chain's CDR3 is CSVEGQDYEQYF. The CDR3 nucleotides read TGCAGCGTGGAGGGACAGGACTACGAGCAGTACTTC.

The chain links TRBV4-1 to TRBJ1-1; D gene unclear. This CDR3 has 14 residues. CDR1 and CDR2 (germline): MGHRA, YSYEKL. Trimming pared 1 base from V and 3 bases from J, leaving 9 bases between. The CDR3 DNA is TGCGCCAGCAGCCAAGGGCCGGGTTACACTGAAGCTTTCTTT. This codes for CASSQGPGYTEAFF.

The count of this clonotype is one. The chain uses TRBV10-3 and TRBJ1-1; D call uncertain. The CDR3 sequence is 12 residues long. Trimming left V 2 bases short and J 10 bases short, with 11 bases between. Germline V gene data show CDR1 as ENHRY and CDR2 as SYGVKD. Here the CDR3 DNA reads TGTGCCATCAGTGAGGGCGGGCGAATAGCTTTCTTT. Encoded protein: CAISEGGRIAFF.

Remarks on this clonotype: With a much larger clone just one base away, this may be a read error. This chain connects TRBV12-3 or TRBV12-4 to TRBJ1-1; unclear D gene. V was pared by 8 bases and J by 11 bases, with 15 bases between. This CDR3 region has 11 residues. CDR3 residues: CASGQVAWAFF. CDR3 sequence (DNA): TGTGCCAGCGGGCAGGTCGCGTGGGCTTTCTTT.

The chain has TRBV25-1 and TRBJ2-5; weak D call: TRBD1 (5 bases). V shed 11 bases and J shed 0 bases, with 7 bases lying between them. Germline V gene lookup returns CDR1 MGHDK and CDR2 SYGVNS. The CDR3 is 11 residues long. CDR3 bases: TGTGCCCAACAGGACCAAGAGACCCAGTACTTC. Protein product: CAQQDQETQYF.

The chain combines TRBV4-3 with TRBJ2-7, with 9 nucleotides matching TRBD2. Trimming took 4 bases from V and 3 from J; bases not matched to a gene: 7. CDR1 LGHNA and CDR2 YSLEER come from the germline V gene. CDR3 length: 15 residues. DNA for the CDR3: TGCGCCAGCAGCCGCCGGGCTAGCGGGGACTACGAGCAGTACTTC. It codes for CASSRRASGDYEQYF.

This clonotype turned up a few times. The V gene is TRBV5-5, the J gene TRBJ2-3, with 7 bases identical to TRBD1. This CDR3 is built from 14 residues. The trim removed 4 bases at V and 2 bases at J, leaving 4 bases unmatched. Germline CDR1 SGHKS, CDR2 YYEKEE (reference sequence). The CDR3 reads CASSVTGLTDTQYF. CDR3 DNA sequence: TGTGCCAGCAGCGTGACAGGGCTCACAGATACGCAGTATTTT.

This clonotype occurred many times. The rearrangement links TRBV5-8 to TRBJ1-2; a possible D gene is TRBD1 (6 bases). The CDR3 covers 14 residues. Germline assignment: CDR1 SGHTS and CDR2 YDEGEE. Trimming pared 4 bases from V and 1 base from J, leaving 11 bases between. Written as DNA, the CDR3 is TGTGCCAGCAGCGAGAGGACAGATAACTATGGCTACACCTTC. It codes for CASSERTDNYGYTF. Based on the CDR3 plus reference TRBV5-8 and TRBJ1-2, the full variable domain is EAGVTQSPTHLIKTRGQQATLRCSPISGHTSVYWYQQALGLGLQFLLWYDEGEERNRGNFPPRFSGRQFPNYSSELNVNALELEDSALYLCASSERTDNYGYTFGSGTRLTVV.

The chain carries TRBV10-3 and TRBJ2-7; tentatively, D is TRBD1 (6 bases). The germline CDR1 and CDR2 sequences are ENHRY and SYGVKD. V gave up 10 bases and J gave up 4 bases, with 17 bases separating them. The CDR3 spans 13 residues. DNA of the CDR3: TGTGCCACCATTAGTGAGACAGGATACGAGCAGTACTTC. Its protein is CATISETGYEQYF.

Relative to its sample, this clonotype is medium-sized (0.01 to 0.1%). The V and J genes are TRBV20-1 and TRBJ1-5, with TRBD1 identical over 7 bases. The CDR3 totals 14 residues. Per germline, CDR1 DFQATT and CDR2 SNEGSKA (reference sequence). Trimming cost V 1 base and J 6 bases; bases outside gene matches: 6. The CDR3 sequence is CSARGDRVSQPQHF. The CDR3 nucleotides are TGCAGTGCTAGAGGTGACAGGGTTAGTCAGCCCCAGCATTTT.

The chain employs TRBV10-2 and TRBJ1-1; D perhaps matches TRBD1 (5 bases). The ends were cut back, 2 bases at V and 4 bases at J, with 11 bases in the middle. Germline V gene data show CDR1 as WSHSY and CDR2 as SAAADI. This CDR3 has 14 amino acids. CDR3 loop: CASSEGGVITEAFF. The CDR3 DNA reads as TGCGCCAGCAGTGAGGGGGGAGTGATCACTGAAGCTTTCTTT.

The rearrangement uses TRBV9 and TRBJ2-1, with TRBD1 as a possible D gene (6 bases). V lost 4 bases and J 5 bases, leaving 19 bases between the germline ends. The CDR3 totals 16 residues. In germline, CDR1 is SGDLS, CDR2 YYNGEE. The CDR3 DNA reads TGTGCCAGCAGCCAAGATCCGGACAGCATCCACAATGAGCAGTTCTTC. This gives the protein CASSQDPDSIHNEQFF.

The table lists this clonotype with many counts. V gene TRBV12-3 or TRBV12-4 combines with J gene TRBJ1-6; D not resolved. The V end was cut by 2 bases, the J end by 7 bases, with 12 bases between. CDR3 length: 15 amino acids. CDR3 DNA sequence: TGTGCCAGCAGTTTATTCAGTTCTACGAATTCACCCCTCCACTTT. Protein product: CASSLFSSTNSPLHF.

As regards this clonotype: Without the conserved terminal phenylalanine or tryptophan, this CDR3 likely stems from a read error. The DNA is omitted, as the CDR3 cannot be located on it reliably, and the CDR3 follows TCRdb's listing. This chain links TRBV20-1 with TRBJ2-7; TRBD2 was called by the table and not checked on the DNA. The CDR3 length equals 8 residues, ends included. CDR1 is DFQATT, CDR2 SNEGSKA, per germline (reference sequence). The chain's CDR3 is CSAGGLAG.

This clonotype is classed as medium-sized (0.01 to 0.1%). The rearrangement links TRBV2 to TRBJ2-7; 7 bases line up with TRBD1. V lost 7 bases to trimming and J lost 4 bases; unmatched junction nucleotides: 4. The germline V gene encodes CDR1 SNHLY and CDR2 FYNNEI. The CDR3 totals 12 residues. CDR3 sequence reads: CASMRQGYEQYF. The CDR3 nucleotides are TGTGCCAGCATGCGACAGGGTTACGAGCAGTACTTC. Full variable domain (outside the CDR3, taken from reference TRBV2 and TRBJ2-7): EPEVTQTPSHQVTQMGQEVILRCVPISNHLYFYWYRQILGQKVEFLVSFYNNEISEKSEIFDDQFSVERPDGSNFTLKIRSTKLEDSAMYFCASMRQGYEQYFGPGTRLTVT.

CDR3 protein: CASSLAPGNDEQYF. As DNA, the CDR3 is TGTGCCAGCAGCTTAGCGCCCGGGAACGACGAGCAGTACTTC. This chain connects TRBV11-1 to TRBJ2-7; D might be TRBD2 (5 bases). With 0 bases removed from V and 5 bases from J, the gap between germline ends came to 11 bases. This CDR3 is 14 amino acids long. Per germline, CDR1 SGHAT and CDR2 FQDESV (reference sequence).

In its sample, this clonotype was seen many times. The V gene is TRBV9, the J gene TRBJ2-3; D possibly corresponds to TRBD2 (6 bases). The germline gives CDR1 SGDLS, CDR2 YYNGEE. The V and J ends lost 3 bases and 5 bases respectively, with 13 bases between them. This CDR3 has 14 residues. DNA of the CDR3: TGTGCCAGCAGCGCCCGGAGGGCCGGAGATACGCAGTATTTT. Amino acid sequence: CASSARRAGDTQYF.